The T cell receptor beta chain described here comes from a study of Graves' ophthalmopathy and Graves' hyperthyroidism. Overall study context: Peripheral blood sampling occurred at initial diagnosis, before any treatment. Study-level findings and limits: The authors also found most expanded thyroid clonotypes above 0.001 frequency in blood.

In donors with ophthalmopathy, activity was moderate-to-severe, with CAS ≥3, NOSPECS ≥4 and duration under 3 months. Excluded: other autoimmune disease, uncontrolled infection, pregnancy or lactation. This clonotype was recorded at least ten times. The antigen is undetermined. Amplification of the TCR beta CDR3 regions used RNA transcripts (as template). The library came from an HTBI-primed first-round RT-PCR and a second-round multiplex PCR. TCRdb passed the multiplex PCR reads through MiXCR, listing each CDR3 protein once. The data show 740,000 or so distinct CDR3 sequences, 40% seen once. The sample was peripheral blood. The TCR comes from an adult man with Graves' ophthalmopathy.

The DNA of the CDR3 is TGTGCCAGCAGCTCTATGGGGGACAGGCCTCCCCCTAGGCCCTATGGCTACACCTTC. Translation gives CASSSMGDRPPPRPYGYTF. The rearrangement links TRBV7-6 to TRBJ1-2; 8 nucleotides match TRBD1. Germline V CDR1 and CDR2: SGHVS, FNYEAQ. Trimming at V came to 4 bases and at J to 4 bases, leaving 20 bases not matched to a gene. This CDR3 is built from 19 residues. The full variable domain, with the rest looked up from reference TRBV7-6 and TRBJ1-2, is GAGVSQSPRYKVTKRGQDVALRCDPISGHVSLYWYRQALGQGPEFLTYFNYEAQQDKSGLPNDRFSAERPEGSISTLTIQRTEQRDSAMYRCASSSMGDRPPPRPYGYTFGSGTRLTVV.